This is a list of T cell receptor beta chains from one sample in a study of cytomegalovirus exposure and HLA in healthy donors. This table comes from immunoSEQ multiplex PCR, and its TCRdb copy is limited to in-frame clones, with some not included. The sample comprises 80,000 or so clones, under 70% of which are singletons, and 5% to 6% rests with the top ten. The sample consisted of PBMCs. The receptors were sampled from a man under 40 in good health and CMV-seropositive. Both conserved end residues are part of each CDR3. D genes are given only for firm matches.

TRBV27	TRBD2	CASSSLASYNEQFF
TRBV7-9	.	CASSLGGQGETQYF
TRBV7-6	.	CASSSDYLSGLGNEQFF
TRBV5-1	TRBD1	CASSLNVAGGLGYGYTF
TRBV4-3	.	CASSPGVSYNEQFF
TRBV9	TRBD1	CASSPRGQGVSGNTIYF
TRBV28	.	CASSRPQGYDEQFF
TRBV9	TRBD1	CASSAQGASGNTIYF
TRBV5-6	.	CASTQEGRLGNTIYF
TRBV7-2	TRBD2	CASSASGRAVAYNEQFF
TRBV6-4	TRBD1	CASSEDRDDEQFF
TRBV11-3	.	CASSLLRGTYNEQFF
TRBV11-3	.	CASSPVAPSSYEQYF
TRBV11-3	.	CASSSEVNTEAFF
TRBV6-1	.	CASSVGGDESYEQYF
TRBV14	.	CASSQVPRFSYNEQFF
TRBV5-4	TRBD2	CASSRTSGGTDTQYF
TRBV11-3	TRBD2	CASSPPTSGSNEQFF
TRBV5-4	.	CASSFSDTNTEAFF
TRBV18	TRBD2	CASSLRTSGGAFGEQFF
TRBV19	.	CASSMSVKGYGYTF
TRBV18	TRBD2	CASSPERTSELYF
TRBV28	.	CASTPDKANIQYF
TRBV29-1	.	CSVVPVGGEKLFF
TRBV7-7	TRBD2	CASSLGGTSGSQETQYF
TRBV5-1	.	CASSLPRASGANVLTF
TRBV27	TRBD1	CASRRDRGSSEAFF
TRBV9	.	CASSTEGGIADTQYF
TRBV5-4	TRBD2	CASSNPTSGSRYEQFF
TRBV19	.	CASSTSTRLHEQFF
TRBV28	TRBD1	CASSSGGAQFF
TRBV11-1	.	CASINPTGVAPEAFF
TRBV6-4	TRBD2	CASSPSGEYNEQFF
TRBV5-4	TRBD1	CASSLGTGAANEQFF
TRBV2	.	CASILQLAKNIQYF
TRBV6-5	.	CASSYGGGNQPQHF
TRBV5-6	TRBD2	CASSSLGRLAGGNEQFF
TRBV18	TRBD2	CASSLSAGGETQYF
TRBV6-5	.	CASSYLSSGERSPLHF
TRBV5-1	TRBD1	CASSSRGLPQEEQYF
TRBV29-1	TRBD2	CSVEGRTHEAGSVSYEQYF
TRBV29-1	TRBD1	CSVGDRGRGLAGFSYEQYF
TRBV7-2	.	CASSFEGHYGYTF
TRBV4-1	TRBD1	CASSLQDRGLDTQYF
TRBV7-9	.	CATTRGPKGEDEQYF
TRBV9	.	CASSVDRVRTLETQYF
TRBV5-1	TRBD1	CASSLRQGGSTDTQYF
TRBV6-1	.	CASSEGVGGNEKLFF
TRBV6-5	TRBD1	CASSLLTGGDEQYF
TRBV7-9	TRBD2	CASSLLYRGGLDEQYF
TRBV7-3	TRBD2	CASSPLSGDTQYF
TRBV25-1	.	CASSGSAENGELFF
TRBV5-1	TRBD1	CASSLRQGATAFF